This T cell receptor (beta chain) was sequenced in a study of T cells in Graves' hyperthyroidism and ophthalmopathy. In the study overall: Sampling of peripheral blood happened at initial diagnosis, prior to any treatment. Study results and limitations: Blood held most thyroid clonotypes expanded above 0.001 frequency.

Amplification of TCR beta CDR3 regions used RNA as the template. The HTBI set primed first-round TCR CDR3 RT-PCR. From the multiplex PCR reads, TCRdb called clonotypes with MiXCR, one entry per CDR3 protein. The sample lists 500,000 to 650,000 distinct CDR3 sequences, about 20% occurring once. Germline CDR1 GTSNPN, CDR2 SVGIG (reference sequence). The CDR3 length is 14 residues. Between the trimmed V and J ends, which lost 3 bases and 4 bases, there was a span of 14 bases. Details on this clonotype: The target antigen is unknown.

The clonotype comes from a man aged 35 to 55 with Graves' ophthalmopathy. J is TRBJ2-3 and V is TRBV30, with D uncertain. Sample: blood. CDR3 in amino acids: CAWSPNGKADTQYF. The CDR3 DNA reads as TGTGCCTGGAGCCCTAATGGGAAGGCAGATACGCAGTATTTT.